These 4 T cell receptor beta chains originate from one sample sequenced in a study of T cell changes during pregnancy in multiple sclerosis. Only in-frame clones appear in the TCRdb table, and some are missing; sequencing was by immunoSEQ multiplex PCR. Among approximately 30,000 clones listed, 80% to 90% were seen once. Sequencing used CD8+ T cells from peripheral blood mononuclear cells, obtained in the third trimester of pregnancy. Receptor source: a female donor with multiple sclerosis, enrolled in a pregnancy study.

This clone was seen a single time. This chain connects TRBV27 to TRBJ2-1; D is possibly TRBD2 (6 bases). The CDR3 extends over 15 amino acids. Deletions cut 8 bases from V and 3 bases from J, with 17 bases between. Germline lookup yields CDR1 MNHEY and CDR2 SMNVEV (reference sequence). In DNA, the CDR3 is TGTGCCAGCTCCCAAAGGGAGGACGGCTACAATGAGCAGTTCTTC. This translates into CASSQREDGYNEQFF.

The chain carries TRBV9 and TRBJ2-1, with TRBD2 matching over 9 bases. In germline, CDR1 is SGDLS, CDR2 YYNGEE. V dropped 3 bases and J dropped 0; count of bases not matched to a gene: 1. The CDR3 is 15 amino acids. The CDR3 bases are TGTGCCAGCAGCGCTAGCGGGGCCTCCTACAATGAGCAGTTCTTC. It is translated as CASSASGASYNEQFF.

V gene TRBV5-4 combines with J gene TRBJ2-1, with D unclear. The CDR3 runs to 15 residues. From germline, CDR1 is SGHNT and CDR2 YYREEE (reference sequence). The V gene lost 0 bases and the J gene lost 0 bases, with 7 bases spanning the gap. The CDR3 reads CASSLGSSSYNEQFF. The DNA for the CDR3 is TGTGCCAGCAGCTTGGGGTCCAGCTCCTACAATGAGCAGTTCTTC.

This clone was observed at least ten times. The genes are TRBV7-9 and TRBJ2-3, with TRBD1 identical over 9 bases. The CDR3 extends over 16 amino acids. Per germline, CDR1 SEHNR and CDR2 FQNEAQ (reference sequence). V was pared by 4 bases and J by 0 bases, with 5 bases of the junction left unmatched. CDR3 sequence (DNA): TGTGCCAGCAGCTCGGACAGGGGATATAGCACAGATACGCAGTATTTT. Translating it yields CASSSDRGYSTDTQYF.